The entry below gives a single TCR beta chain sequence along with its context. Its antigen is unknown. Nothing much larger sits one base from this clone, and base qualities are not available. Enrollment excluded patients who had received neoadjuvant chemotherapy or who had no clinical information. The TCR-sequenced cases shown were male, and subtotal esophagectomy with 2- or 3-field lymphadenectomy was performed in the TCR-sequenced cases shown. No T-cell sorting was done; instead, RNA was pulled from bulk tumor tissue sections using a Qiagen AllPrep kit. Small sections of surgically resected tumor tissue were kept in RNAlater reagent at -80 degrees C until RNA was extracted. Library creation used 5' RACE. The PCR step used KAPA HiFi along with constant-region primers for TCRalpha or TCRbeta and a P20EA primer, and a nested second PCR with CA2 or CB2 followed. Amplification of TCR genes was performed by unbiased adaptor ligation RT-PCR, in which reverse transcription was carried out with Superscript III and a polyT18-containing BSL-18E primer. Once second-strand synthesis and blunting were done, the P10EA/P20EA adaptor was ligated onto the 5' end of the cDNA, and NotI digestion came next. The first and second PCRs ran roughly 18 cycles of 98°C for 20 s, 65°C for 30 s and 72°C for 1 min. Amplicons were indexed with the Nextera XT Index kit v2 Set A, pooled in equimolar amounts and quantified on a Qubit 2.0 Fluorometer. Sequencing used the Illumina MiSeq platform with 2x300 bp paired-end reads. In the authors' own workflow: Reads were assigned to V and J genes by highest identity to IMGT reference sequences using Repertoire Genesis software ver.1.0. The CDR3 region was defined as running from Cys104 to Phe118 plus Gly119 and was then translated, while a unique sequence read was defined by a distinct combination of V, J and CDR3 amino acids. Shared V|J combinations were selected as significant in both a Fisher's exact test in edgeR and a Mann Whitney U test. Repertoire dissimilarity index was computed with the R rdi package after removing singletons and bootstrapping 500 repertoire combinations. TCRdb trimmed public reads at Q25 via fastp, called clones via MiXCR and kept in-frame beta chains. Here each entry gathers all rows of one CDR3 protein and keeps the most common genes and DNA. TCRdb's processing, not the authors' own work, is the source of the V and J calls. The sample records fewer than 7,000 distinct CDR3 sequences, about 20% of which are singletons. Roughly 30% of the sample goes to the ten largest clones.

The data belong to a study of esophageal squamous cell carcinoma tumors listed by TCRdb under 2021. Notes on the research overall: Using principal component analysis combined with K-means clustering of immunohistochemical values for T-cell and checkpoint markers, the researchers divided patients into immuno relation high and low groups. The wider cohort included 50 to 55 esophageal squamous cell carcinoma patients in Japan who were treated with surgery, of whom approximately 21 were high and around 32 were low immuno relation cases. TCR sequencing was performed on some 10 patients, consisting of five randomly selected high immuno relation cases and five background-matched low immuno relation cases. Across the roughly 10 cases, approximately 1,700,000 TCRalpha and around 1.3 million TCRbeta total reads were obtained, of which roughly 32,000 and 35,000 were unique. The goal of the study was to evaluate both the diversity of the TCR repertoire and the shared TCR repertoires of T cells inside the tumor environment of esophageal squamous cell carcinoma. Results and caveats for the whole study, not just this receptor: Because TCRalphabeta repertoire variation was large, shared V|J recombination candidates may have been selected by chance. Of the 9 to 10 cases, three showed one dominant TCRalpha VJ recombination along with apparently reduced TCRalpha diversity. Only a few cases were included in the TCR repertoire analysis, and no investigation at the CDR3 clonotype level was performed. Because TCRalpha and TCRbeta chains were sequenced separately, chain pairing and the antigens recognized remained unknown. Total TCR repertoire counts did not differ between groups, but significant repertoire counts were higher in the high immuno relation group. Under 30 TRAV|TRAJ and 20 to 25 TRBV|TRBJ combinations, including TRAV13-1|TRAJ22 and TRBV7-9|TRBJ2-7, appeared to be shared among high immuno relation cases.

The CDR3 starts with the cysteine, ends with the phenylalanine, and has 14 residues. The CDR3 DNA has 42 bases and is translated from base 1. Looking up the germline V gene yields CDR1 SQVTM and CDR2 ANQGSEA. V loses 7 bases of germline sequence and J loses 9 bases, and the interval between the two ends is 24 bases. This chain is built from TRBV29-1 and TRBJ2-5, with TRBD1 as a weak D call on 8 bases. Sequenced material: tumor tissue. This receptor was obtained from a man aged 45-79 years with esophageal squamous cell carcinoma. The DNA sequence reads TGCAGCGCCCTACAGGGGGGGGGCGCTGGGGCCCAGTACTTC. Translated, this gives CSALQGGGAGAQYF.